Each of the 5 T cell receptor beta chains below was sequenced from the same sample in a study of cytomegalovirus exposure and HLA in healthy donors. Libraries were prepared by immunoSEQ multiplex PCR; TCRdb keeps only in-frame clonotypes and omits some of them. The table lists around 130,000 clones, roughly 90% of them singletons. Sequenced sample: PBMCs. The receptor source for this set is a young man in good health and CMV-seronegative.

The chain has TRBV7-9 and TRBJ1-4, with D uncertain. CDR1 is SEHNR and CDR2 is FQNEAQ in the germline V gene (reference sequence). V gave up 4 bases and J gave up 5 bases, with 11 bases separating them. The CDR3 is 14 amino acids. CDR3 residues: CASSYLDGNEKLFF. The CDR3 DNA follows: TGTGCCAGCAGCTACCTAGACGGGAATGAAAAACTGTTTTTT.

V and J are TRBV27 and TRBJ2-1; D is perhaps TRBD2 (5 bases). CDR1 and CDR2 from the germline V gene are MNHEY and SMNVEV (reference sequence). The CDR3 extends over 16 amino acids. Between the trimmed V and J ends, which lost 3 bases and 7 bases, there was a span of 19 bases. The CDR3 loop is CASSFRASRTENEQFF. The DNA of the CDR3 is TGTGCCAGCAGTTTCCGGGCTAGCCGGACCGAGAATGAGCAGTTCTTC.

This chain joins TRBV11-2 and TRBJ2-1; TRBD1 might be the D (5 bases). The CDR3 extends over 14 amino acids. V dropped 4 bases and J dropped 9 bases, with 16 bases sitting between them. In germline, CDR1 is SGHAT, CDR2 FQNNGV. The CDR3 DNA follows: TGTGCCAGCAGCTCCCCCTCCCAGGGAAGTGAGCAGTTCTTC. The encoded protein is CASSSPSQGSEQFF. The entire variable domain, with the rest obtained from reference TRBV11-2 and TRBJ2-1, is as follows: EAGVAQSPRYKIIEKRQSVAFWCNPISGHATLYWYQQILGQGPKLLIQFQNNGVVDDSQLPKDRFSAERLKGVDSTLKIQPAKLEDSAVYLCASSSPSQGSEQFFGPGTRLTVL.

With respect to this clone: Other DNA sequences in the sample encode the same CDR3. This chain links TRBV5-1 with TRBJ1-2; D gene unclear. Germline CDR1 and CDR2: SGHRS and YFSETQ. The CDR3 covers 13 residues. The germline V and J ends were trimmed by 2 bases and 2 bases, with 7 bases remaining between them. CDR3 amino acids: CASSLGGNYGYTF. In nucleotides, the CDR3 is TGCGCCAGCAGCTTAGGCGGCAACTATGGCTACACCTTC. Full variable domain (rest looked up from reference TRBV5-1 and TRBJ1-2): KAGVTQTPRYLIKTRGQQVTLSCSPISGHRSVSWYQQTPGQGLQFLFEYFSETQRNKGNFPGRFSGRQFSNSRSEMNVSTLELGDSALYLCASSLGGNYGYTFGSGTRLTVV.

The chain is built from TRBV7-2 and TRBJ2-1; 9 bases map to TRBD2. The V segment lost 5 bases and the J segment 8 bases; nucleotides outside the gene matches: 22. CDR1 and CDR2 from the germline V gene are SGHTA and FQGNSA. The CDR3 is 19 amino acids. This CDR3 is CASSVQGVMPGLAVYEQFF. In DNA form, the CDR3 reads TGTGCCAGCAGCGTGCAGGGGGTGATGCCGGGACTAGCTGTCTATGAGCAGTTCTTC.